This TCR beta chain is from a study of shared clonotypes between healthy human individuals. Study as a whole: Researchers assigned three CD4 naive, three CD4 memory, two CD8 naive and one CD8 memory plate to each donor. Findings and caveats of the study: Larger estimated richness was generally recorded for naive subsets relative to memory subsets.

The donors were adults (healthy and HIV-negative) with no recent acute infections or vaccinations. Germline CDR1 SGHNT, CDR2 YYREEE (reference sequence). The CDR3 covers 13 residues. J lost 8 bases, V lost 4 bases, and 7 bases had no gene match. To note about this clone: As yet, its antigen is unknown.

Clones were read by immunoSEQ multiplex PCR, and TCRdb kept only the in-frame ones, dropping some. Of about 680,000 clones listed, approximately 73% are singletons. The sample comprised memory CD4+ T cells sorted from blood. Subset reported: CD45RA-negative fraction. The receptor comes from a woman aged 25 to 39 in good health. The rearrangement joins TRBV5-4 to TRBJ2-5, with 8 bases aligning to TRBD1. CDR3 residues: CASSPLDRETQYF. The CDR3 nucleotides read TGTGCCAGCAGCCCGCTGGACAGGGAAACCCAGTACTTC. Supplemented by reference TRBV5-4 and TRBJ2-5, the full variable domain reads ETGVTQSPTHLIKTRGQQVTLRCSSQSGHNTVSWYQQALGQGPQFIFQYYREEENGRGNFPPRFSGLQFPNYSSELNVNALELDDSALYLCASSPLDRETQYFGPGTRLLVL.